This T cell receptor (beta chain) is from a study of cytomegalovirus exposure and HLA in healthy donors. Study background: An earlier analysis found around 120 million unique TCR beta sequences from around 180 million T cells.

Broader study findings: In vitro experiments confirmed that a few CMV-associated chains were specific for CMV antigens. It was only CMV serostatus that was available as immune exposure information. Accurate HLA-A and HLA-B prediction from TCR beta sequences was reported for most subjects.

The PCR ran on 60 Vbeta and 13 Jbeta primers. Repertoires were generated with immunoSEQ multiplex PCR, while TCRdb's copy carries only in-frame clones and drops some. The data show under 200,000 clones, 80% seen once. This CDR3 contains 16 residues. CDR1 is SGHKS and CDR2 is YYEKEE in the germline V gene (reference sequence). Trimming shortened V by 0 bases and J by 2 bases, and 15 bases separated the two germline ends. A word on this clone: Its specificity is not known.

The rearrangement links TRBV5-5 to TRBJ2-7; D not resolved. The sample was PBMCs. The receptor was derived from a man younger than 40 in good health and CMV-seronegative. CDR3 loop: CASSLADNLITYEQYF. In DNA form, the CDR3 reads TGTGCCAGCAGCTTGGCCGATAACTTAATAACCTACGAGCAGTACTTC.